The 32 T cell receptor beta chains below all came from one sample that was sequenced in a study of blood T cell repertoires in COVID-19. Clones were read by immunoSEQ multiplex PCR, and TCRdb kept only the in-frame ones, dropping some. The repertoire has about 670,000 clones, just under 90% of them found once; the top ten carry more than 0.25%. Sequenced input: peripheral blood. The receptors shown here come from a woman under 30 with acute or convalescent COVID-19.

This clone was detected only once. The genes are TRBV10-1 and TRBJ1-4, with D tentatively TRBD1 (5 bases). Germline-derived CDR1 and CDR2 are WNHNN and SYGVQD (reference sequence). With 2 bases removed from V and 7 bases from J, the gap between germline ends came to 29 bases. This CDR3 spans 20 amino acids. CDR3 protein: CASSEEKEGGCLGGSEKLFF. In DNA, the CDR3 is TGCGCCAGCAGTGAGGAGAAGGAGGGTGGCTGTCTGGGGGGTAGTGAAAAACTGTTTTTT.

The chain joins TRBV6-1 to TRBJ2-1; D is ambiguous. In germline, CDR1 is MNHNS, CDR2 SASEGT. V was clipped by 1 base and J by 3 bases, with 10 bases between them. This CDR3 spans 15 amino acids. CDR3 protein: CASSEDVGLYNEQFF. The DNA for the CDR3 is TGTGCCAGCAGTGAAGATGTGGGCCTCTACAATGAGCAGTTCTTC.

The CDR3 DNA reads as TGTGCCAGCAGCTCATCTAGCGGGGGGTTGAACGAGCAGTACTTC. Amino acids: CASSSSSGGLNEQYF. The chain has TRBV28 and TRBJ2-7, with 11 positions matching TRBD2. This CDR3 comprises 15 residues. Germline CDR1 reads MDHEN; CDR2 reads SYDVKM. J was trimmed by 5 bases and V by 6 bases; bases with no gene match: 9.

V and J are TRBV6-5 and TRBJ1-1, with D unclear. This CDR3 spans 15 amino acids. V was trimmed by 3 bases and J by 5 bases, leaving 16 bases between them. Germline CDR1 and CDR2: MNHEY and SVGAGI. CDR3 loop: CASSYVLRAGTEAFF. CDR3 DNA: TGTGCCAGCAGTTATGTACTCCGAGCGGGGACTGAAGCTTTCTTT.

The chain links TRBV14 to TRBJ2-7, with 8 bases identical to TRBD1. Unmatched junction bases numbered 0, after V lost 1 base and J lost 4 bases. CDR3 length: 13 residues. Germline loops: CDR1 SGHDN, CDR2 FVKESK. This CDR3 is CASSQGTGYEQYF. CDR3 nucleotides: TGTGCCAGCAGCCAAGGGACAGGGTACGAGCAGTACTTC.

CDR3 residues: CATSESNRDTGELFF. CDR3 DNA sequence: TGTGCCACCAGTGAATCCAACAGGGACACCGGGGAGCTGTTTTTT. The chain joins TRBV24-1 to TRBJ2-2; D is possibly TRBD1 (6 bases). Per the germline V gene, CDR1 is KGHDR and CDR2 is SFDVKD. The V gene lost 4 bases and the J gene lost 3 bases, with 11 bases spanning the gap. The CDR3 sequence is 15 residues long.

The chain recombines TRBV30 with TRBJ1-6, with D tentatively TRBD1 (5 bases). This CDR3 contains 13 residues. Germline assignment: CDR1 GTSNPN and CDR2 SVGIG (reference sequence). Trimming pared 4 bases from V and 8 bases from J, leaving 12 bases between. In nucleotides, the CDR3 is TGTGCCTGGATGTGGCAGGGCGATTCACCCCTCCACTTT. This translates into CAWMWQGDSPLHF. Using reference TRBV30 and TRBJ1-6 for the parts outside the CDR3, the full variable domain is SQTIHQWPATLVQPVGSPLSLECTVEGTSNPNLYWYRQAAGRGLQLLFYSVGIGQISSEVPQNLSASRPQDRQFILSSKKLLLSDSGFYLCAWMWQGDSPLHFGNGTRLTVT.

This clone has more than one count but fewer than ten. The gene calls are TRBV9 and TRBJ1-1; D uncertain. Trimming left V 3 bases short and J 3 bases short, with 12 bases between. Per the germline V gene, CDR1 is SGDLS and CDR2 is YYNGEE. CDR3 size: 14 residues. The CDR3 nucleotides are TGTGCCAGCAGCGCCCAATCTACTTACACTGAAGCTTTCTTT. Protein sequence: CASSAQSTYTEAFF. Drawing the rest from reference TRBV9 and TRBJ1-1, the complete variable domain is DSGVTQTPKHLITATGQRVTLRCSPRSGDLSVYWYQQSLDQGLQFLIQYYNGEERAKGNILERFSAQQFPDLHSELNLSSLELGDSALYFCASSAQSTYTEAFFGQGTRLTVV.

The chain recombines TRBV5-4 with TRBJ1-6, with no clear D. CDR1 and CDR2 from the germline V gene are SGHNT and YYREEE (reference sequence). Trimming took 10 bases from V and 7 from J, leaving 18 bases between them. This CDR3 spans 14 amino acids. DNA for the CDR3: TGTGCCTCGAAGGGAGGGCAGCTCAATTCACCCCTCCACTTT. It translates to CASKGGQLNSPLHF.

V usage is TRBV9 and J usage is TRBJ1-4; 7 bases are a match to TRBD1. There are 14 residues in the CDR3. Germline CDR1 is SGDLS and CDR2 is YYNGEE. V lost 5 bases, J lost 5 bases, and 6 bases stayed unmatched. The CDR3 sequence: CASSSRGRNEKLFF. CDR3 coding DNA: TGTGCCAGCAGTTCGAGGGGGCGCAATGAAAAACTGTTTTTT.

The chain links TRBV24-1 to TRBJ2-3; 7 positions match TRBD2. Germline V CDR1 and CDR2: KGHDR, SFDVKD. Trimming removed 7 bases from V and 3 bases from J; junction bases left unmatched: 12. The CDR3 extends over 16 amino acids. In nucleotides, the CDR3 is TGTGCCACCAGGAGCGGGGTTGAAGGGAGGACAGATACGCAGTATTTT. Its translation is CATRSGVEGRTDTQYF.

The chain carries TRBV27 and TRBJ2-1; 8 nucleotides match TRBD2. The CDR3 covers 16 residues. CDR1 and CDR2 (germline): MNHEY, SMNVEV (reference sequence). Trimming at V came to 5 bases and at J to 0 bases, leaving 6 bases not matched to a gene. CDR3 bases: TGTGCCAGCAGTCCCGGGACTAGTATCTCCTACAATGAGCAGTTCTTC. Protein sequence: CASSPGTSISYNEQFF.

The rearrangement joins TRBV11-2 to TRBJ1-2; D might be TRBD1 (5 bases). Germline assignment: CDR1 SGHAT and CDR2 FQNNGV. The CDR3 extends over 13 amino acids. V lost 2 bases, J lost 7 bases, and 11 bases lay in between. Here the CDR3 DNA reads TGTGCCAGCAGCTTAACAGGAATGAGTGGCTACACCTTC. It encodes CASSLTGMSGYTF.

About this clone: A read error may account for a junction end that differs from germline. This chain connects TRBV19 to TRBJ1-1; D is perhaps TRBD1 (6 bases). The CDR3 is made up of 17 amino acids. Per germline, CDR1 LNHDA and CDR2 SQIVND (reference sequence). The CDR3 nucleotides read TGTGCCAGTAGTCTAGAGGGGCCAGGGGCTTTCGACACTGAAGCTTTCTTT. Its protein product is CASSLEGPGAFDTEAFF.

The count of this clone is one. The gene calls are TRBV27 and TRBJ1-1, with D possibly matching TRBD1 (5 bases). The CDR3 sequence is 17 residues long. Per the germline V gene, CDR1 is MNHEY and CDR2 is SMNVEV (reference sequence). V lost 1 base and J 0 bases, leaving 15 bases between the germline ends. The CDR3: CASSLWGGKLLNTEAFF. The DNA for the CDR3 is TGTGCCAGCAGTTTATGGGGGGGAAAACTTCTGAACACTGAAGCTTTCTTT.

This chain joins TRBV5-1 and TRBJ1-2; possibly TRBD1 for D (5 bases). Germline-derived CDR1 and CDR2 are SGHRS and YFSETQ. This CDR3 spans 13 amino acids. With 2 bases removed from V and 6 bases from J, the gap between germline ends came to 11 bases. DNA for the CDR3: TGCGCCAGCAGCTTCCAAGGAGGGGATGGCTACACCTTC. It codes for CASSFQGGDGYTF.

V gene TRBV13 combines with J gene TRBJ1-2, with D perhaps matching TRBD1 (6 bases). V shed 0 bases and J shed 6 bases, with 11 bases lying between them. Germline V gene lookup returns CDR1 PRHDT and CDR2 FYEKMQ (reference sequence). The CDR3 loop spans 14 amino acids. The CDR3 is CASSLGRGPHGYTF. Here the CDR3 DNA reads TGTGCCAGCAGCTTAGGGCGGGGGCCCCATGGCTACACCTTC.

The chain combines TRBV4-1 with TRBJ1-6, with D unresolved. V gave up 0 bases and J gave up 7 bases, with 16 bases separating them. The CDR3 is made up of 17 amino acids. Germline values: CDR1 MGHRA, CDR2 YSYEKL. CDR3 in amino acids: CASSQDMAGPSNSPLHF. CDR3 DNA: TGCGCCAGCAGCCAAGATATGGCAGGCCCTTCCAATTCACCCCTCCACTTT.

This chain links TRBV20-1 with TRBJ1-2; D gene unclear. This CDR3 has 10 residues. Germline V lookup: CDR1 DFQATT, CDR2 SNEGSKA (reference sequence). Trimming took off 5 bases at V and 3 bases at J, with 4 bases between the two ends. The DNA for the CDR3 is TGCAGTGCTTCGTACTATGGCTACACCTTC. Encoded protein: CSASYYGYTF.

The gene calls are TRBV7-9 and TRBJ1-2; 7 bases are a match to TRBD1. CDR1 is SEHNR, CDR2 FQNEAQ, per germline (reference sequence). Losses at the gene ends were 5 bases for V and 8 bases for J; bases not matched to a gene: 8. The CDR3 covers 13 residues. This chain's CDR3 is CASSPRDRVGYTF. In nucleotides, the CDR3 is TGTGCCAGCAGCCCCAGAGACAGGGTCGGCTACACCTTC.

The J gene is TRBJ1-3, the V gene TRBV4-1; possible D gene TRBD1, 6 bases. V was shortened by 3 bases and J by 0 bases, with 15 bases between the two germline ends. Germline lookup yields CDR1 MGHRA and CDR2 YSYEKL. The CDR3 covers 17 residues. Here the CDR3 reads CASSHPTGKRSGNTIYF. CDR3 coding DNA: TGCGCCAGCAGCCACCCGACAGGAAAACGCTCTGGAAACACCATATATTTT.

This clone appeared once. The chain's CDR3 is CASSLSGEGYGYTF. DNA of the CDR3: TGTGCCAGCAGCTTGTCAGGGGAGGGCTATGGCTACACCTTC. The rearrangement joins TRBV5-6 to TRBJ1-2; a possible D gene is TRBD1 (6 bases). In germline, CDR1 is SGHDT, CDR2 YYEEEE. Trimming removed 1 base at V and 4 bases at J, with 11 bases between. CDR3 length equals 14 residues.

The rearrangement uses TRBV12-3 or TRBV12-4 and TRBJ2-1; D unresolved. V lost 8 bases, J lost 8 bases, and 10 bases lay in between. The CDR3 loop spans 11 amino acids. The CDR3 protein is CASQARYEQFF. The DNA for the CDR3 is TGTGCCAGCCAAGCACGTTATGAGCAGTTCTTC.

This rearrangement joins TRBV18 to TRBJ1-1, with 7 bases identical to TRBD1. From germline, CDR1 is KGHSH and CDR2 LQKENI. The V and J ends lost 0 bases and 1 base, in that order; junction bases with no gene match: 20. The length of the CDR3 is 21 residues. In DNA form, the CDR3 reads TGTGCCAGCTCACCACCACTGACCCCTGGACAGGCCCTTTCATGGAACACTGAAGCTTTCTTT. As protein: CASSPPLTPGQALSWNTEAFF.

The chain joins TRBV3-1 (or the pseudogene TRBV3-2) to TRBJ1-1, with D possibly matching TRBD1 (6 bases). CDR1 is LGHDT, CDR2 YNNKEL, per germline (reference sequence). V was trimmed by 6 bases and J by 1 base, leaving 12 bases between them. The CDR3 is made up of 14 amino acids. The CDR3 protein is CASRKTGQNTEAFF. DNA for the CDR3: TGTGCCAGCAGGAAGACGGGACAGAACACTGAAGCTTTCTTT.

This clone was counted a single time. The V call is TRBV6-5, the J call TRBJ2-7; 7 bases line up with TRBD1. Trimming cost V 2 bases and J 4 bases; bases outside gene matches: 8. Per the germline V gene, CDR1 is MNHEY and CDR2 is SVGAGI. The CDR3 has 15 residues. The CDR3 reads CASSYKGATDYEQYF. The CDR3 nucleotides read TGTGCCAGCAGTTACAAGGGGGCGACGGATTACGAGCAGTACTTC.

This sequence joins TRBV6-6 and TRBJ2-7; TRBD2 aligns across 7 bases. J lost 3 bases, V lost 6 bases, and 5 bases had no gene match. CDR1 is MNHNY, CDR2 SVGAGI, per germline (reference sequence). CDR3 length equals 13 residues. Here the CDR3 reads CASSLGGYYEQYF. Written as DNA, the CDR3 is TGTGCCAGCAGCCTCGGGGGGTACTACGAGCAGTACTTC.

This clone was counted between two and nine times. V gene TRBV7-2 combines with J gene TRBJ1-1; 10 bases align to TRBD1. CDR1 and CDR2 (germline): SGHTA, FQGNSA. Trimming removed 4 bases from V and 1 base from J; junction bases left unmatched: 3. The CDR3 is made up of 15 amino acids. CDR3 sequence: CASSSGQGPNTEAFF. CDR3 DNA: TGTGCCAGCAGCTCGGGACAGGGGCCGAACACTGAAGCTTTCTTT.

The J gene is TRBJ2-7, the V gene TRBV20-1; 7 bases map to TRBD2. The CDR3 sequence is 11 residues long. Germline V gene sequence: CDR1 DFQATT, CDR2 SNEGSKA (reference sequence). CDR3 DNA sequence: TGCGGTGTAAGGGACTACTACGAGCAGTACTTC. Amino acids: CGVRDYYEQYF.

This sequence joins TRBV6-5 and TRBJ1-6, with D perhaps matching TRBD1 (6 bases). CDR1 is MNHEY and CDR2 is SVGAGI in the germline V gene. This CDR3 has 14 residues. Trimming took off 4 bases at V and 10 bases at J, with 14 bases between the two ends. For the CDR3, the DNA is TGTGCCAGCAGTTTGACGAGGGACAAGTCACCCCTCCACTTT. It is translated as CASSLTRDKSPLHF.

The rearrangement uses TRBV27 and TRBJ1-1; no definite D call. The CDR3 is 17 amino acids. V was shortened by 5 bases and J by 1 base, with 20 bases between the two germline ends. Germline CDR1 and CDR2: MNHEY and SMNVEV (reference sequence). The CDR3, as DNA: TGTGCCAGCAGTCTTAACCGATTTACCAGTCCGAACACTGAAGCTTTCTTT. Its translation: CASSLNRFTSPNTEAFF.

The V and J genes are TRBV4-3 and TRBJ1-3; D may be TRBD1 (6 bases). Trimming stripped 1 base from V and 0 bases from J, with 13 bases between. Germline V gene data show CDR1 as LGHNA and CDR2 as YSLEER. The CDR3 totals 17 residues. As DNA, the CDR3 is TGCGCCAGCAGCCAAGTGGGGGCAGGATACTCTGGAAACACCATATATTTT. It translates to CASSQVGAGYSGNTIYF.